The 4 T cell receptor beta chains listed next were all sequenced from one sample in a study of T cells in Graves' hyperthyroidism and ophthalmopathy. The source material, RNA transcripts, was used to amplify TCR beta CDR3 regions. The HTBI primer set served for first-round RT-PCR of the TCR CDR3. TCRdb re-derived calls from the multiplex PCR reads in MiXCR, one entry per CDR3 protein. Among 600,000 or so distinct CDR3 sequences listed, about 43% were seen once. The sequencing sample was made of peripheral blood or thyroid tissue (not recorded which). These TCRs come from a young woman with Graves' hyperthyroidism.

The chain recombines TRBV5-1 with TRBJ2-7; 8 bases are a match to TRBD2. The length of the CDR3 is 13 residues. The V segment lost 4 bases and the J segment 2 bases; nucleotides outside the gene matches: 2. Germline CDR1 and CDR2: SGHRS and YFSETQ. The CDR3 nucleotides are TGCGCCAGCAGCCCGACTAGCGCCTACGAGCAGTACTTC. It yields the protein CASSPTSAYEQYF.

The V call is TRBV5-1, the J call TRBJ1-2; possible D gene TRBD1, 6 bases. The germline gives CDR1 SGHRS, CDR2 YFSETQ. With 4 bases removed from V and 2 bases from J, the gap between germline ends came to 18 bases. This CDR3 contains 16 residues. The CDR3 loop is CASSQDLTGRNYGYTF. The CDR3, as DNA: TGCGCCAGCAGCCAAGATCTAACAGGGAGAAACTATGGCTACACCTTC.

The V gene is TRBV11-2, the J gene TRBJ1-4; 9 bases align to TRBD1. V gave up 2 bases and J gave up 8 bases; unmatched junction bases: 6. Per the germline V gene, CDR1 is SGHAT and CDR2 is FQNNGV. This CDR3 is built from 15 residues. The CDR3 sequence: CASSLSDRGVEKLFF. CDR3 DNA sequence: TGTGCCAGCAGCTTATCTGACAGGGGGGTGGAAAAACTGTTTTTT.

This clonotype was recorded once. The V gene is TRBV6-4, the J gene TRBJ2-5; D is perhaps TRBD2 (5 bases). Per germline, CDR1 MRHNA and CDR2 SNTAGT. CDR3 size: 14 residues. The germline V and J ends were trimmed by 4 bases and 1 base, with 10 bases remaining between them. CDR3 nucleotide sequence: TGTGCCAGCAGTGTCTTAGCGACCCAAGAGACCCAGTACTTC. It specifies CASSVLATQETQYF.